The subject of this entry is one T cell receptor beta chain. The sample belongs to a study of blood T cell repertoires in COVID-19. The wider study: COVID-19 samples from acute and convalescent phases originated in the United States, Italy and Spain.

The repertoire was sequenced with immunoSEQ multiplex PCR; TCRdb's copy has only in-frame clones and lacks some. This sample has some 170,000 clones; approximately 80% occur once, and the top ten carry roughly 15%. Material: PBMCs or T cells enriched from blood (not recorded which). The receptor comes from a man in his fifties or sixties who had recovered from COVID-19.

The CDR3 protein is CASAGQTNTGELFF. In DNA form, the CDR3 reads TGTGCCAGCGCTGGGCAGACGAACACCGGGGAGCTGTTTTTT. The chain uses TRBV6-5 and TRBJ2-2; D is undetermined. Germline CDR1 and CDR2: MNHEY and SVGAGI. This CDR3 has 14 amino acids. The germline V and J ends were trimmed by 8 bases and 0 bases, with 10 bases remaining between them.